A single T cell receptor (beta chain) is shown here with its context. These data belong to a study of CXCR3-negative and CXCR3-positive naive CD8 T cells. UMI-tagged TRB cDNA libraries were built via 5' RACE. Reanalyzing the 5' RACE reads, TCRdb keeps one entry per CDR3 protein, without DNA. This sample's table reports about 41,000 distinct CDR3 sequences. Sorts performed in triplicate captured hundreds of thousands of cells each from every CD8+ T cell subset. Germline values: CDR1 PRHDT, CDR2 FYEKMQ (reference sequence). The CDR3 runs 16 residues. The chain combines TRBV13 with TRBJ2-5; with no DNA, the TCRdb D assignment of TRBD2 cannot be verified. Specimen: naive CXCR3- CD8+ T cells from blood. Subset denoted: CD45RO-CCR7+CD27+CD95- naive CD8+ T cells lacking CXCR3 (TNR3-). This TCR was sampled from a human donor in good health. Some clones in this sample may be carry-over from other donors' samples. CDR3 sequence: CASSLGRHSGFETQYF.